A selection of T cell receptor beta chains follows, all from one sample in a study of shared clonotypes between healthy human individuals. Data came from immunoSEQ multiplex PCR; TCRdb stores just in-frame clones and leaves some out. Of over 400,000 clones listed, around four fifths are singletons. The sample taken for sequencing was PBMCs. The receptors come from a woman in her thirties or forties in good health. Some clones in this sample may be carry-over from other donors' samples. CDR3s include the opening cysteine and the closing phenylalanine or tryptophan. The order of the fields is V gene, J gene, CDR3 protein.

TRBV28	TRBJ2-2	CASNRRRELFF
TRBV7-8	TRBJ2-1	CASSPTGGGRGYNEQFF
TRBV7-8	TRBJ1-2	CASSPSRGGGGQGSYGYTF
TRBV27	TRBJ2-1	CASSLSRQGEQFF
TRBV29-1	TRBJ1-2	CSVGQGVSGYTF
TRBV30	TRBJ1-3	CAWTLTGSYSGNTIYF
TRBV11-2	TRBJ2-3	CASSADRGADTQYF
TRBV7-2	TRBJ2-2	CASSLAGTGELFF
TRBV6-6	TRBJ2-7	CASSYSRQAEQYF
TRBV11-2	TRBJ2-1	CASSHRDYYNEQFF
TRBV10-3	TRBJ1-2	CAITLDRTYGYTF
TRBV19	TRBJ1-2	CASSMLLPRNHNYGYTF
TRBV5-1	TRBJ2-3	CASSLGVGLATDTQYF
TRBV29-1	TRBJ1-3	CSAQDRGGNTIYF
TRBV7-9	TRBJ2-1	CASSSPQREGYNEQFF
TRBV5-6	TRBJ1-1	CASSASRGTSVSTEAFF
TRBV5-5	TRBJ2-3	CASSLAGSLDTQYF
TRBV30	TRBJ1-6	CAWSHDRFIYNSPLHF
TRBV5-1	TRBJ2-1	CASSSWTGPFF
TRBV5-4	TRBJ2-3	CASSLDPGTDTQYF
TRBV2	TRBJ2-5	CASSTGTSGQETQYF
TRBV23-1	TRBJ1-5	CASSDRGSNQPQHF
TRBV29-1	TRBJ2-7	CSVEDPGAENYEQYF
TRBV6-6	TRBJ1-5	CASNRQGGRQPQHF
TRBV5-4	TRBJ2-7	CASRRTSGSNEQYF
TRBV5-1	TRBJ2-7	CASSPRQGSSYEQYF
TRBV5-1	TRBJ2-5	CASSLGTGKETQYF